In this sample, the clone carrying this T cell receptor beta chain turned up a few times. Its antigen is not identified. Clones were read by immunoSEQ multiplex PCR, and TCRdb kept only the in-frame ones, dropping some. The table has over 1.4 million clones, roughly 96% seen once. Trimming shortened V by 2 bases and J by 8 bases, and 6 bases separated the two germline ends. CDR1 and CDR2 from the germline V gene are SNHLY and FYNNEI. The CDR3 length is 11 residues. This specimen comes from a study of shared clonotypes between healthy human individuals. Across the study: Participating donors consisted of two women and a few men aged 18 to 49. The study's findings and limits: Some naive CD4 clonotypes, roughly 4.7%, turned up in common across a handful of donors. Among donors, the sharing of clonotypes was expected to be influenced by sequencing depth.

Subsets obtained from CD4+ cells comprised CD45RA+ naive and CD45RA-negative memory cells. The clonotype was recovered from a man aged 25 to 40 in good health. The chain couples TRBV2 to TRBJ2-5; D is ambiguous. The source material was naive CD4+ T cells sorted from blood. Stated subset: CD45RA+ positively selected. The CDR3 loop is CASSEIGTQYF. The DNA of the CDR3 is TGTGCCAGCAGTGAAATTGGAACCCAGTACTTC.